What follows describes a single T cell receptor (beta chain). What it binds is not known. V lost 3 bases, J lost 0 bases, and 10 bases lay in between. The length of the CDR3 is 15 residues. Germline V lookup: CDR1 MGHDK, CDR2 SYGVNS. These data originate in a study of CD8+CD57+ T cells in acquired aplastic anemia. Genomic DNA, serving as template, underwent TCR beta VDJ and CDR3 profiling. In TCRdb, the reads were re-called with MiXCR into one record per CDR3 protein. The table shows more than 40,000 distinct CDR3 sequences, with around 70% occurring only once. Overall study findings and caveats: Significance was not reached for CD8+ Simpson's diversity between patients and controls. Researchers report that twenty-nine CD8+ CDR3 sequences appeared in both patients and controls.

The chain carries TRBV25-1 and TRBJ2-3, with D hard to call. The source of this sequence is a human donor in good health, serving as a control. The source material was sorted CD4+, CD8+, or CD8+CD57+ T cells (not recorded which) from PBMCs. CDR3 loop: CASSDWTASTDTQYF. The CDR3 nucleotides read TGTGCCAGCAGTGATTGGACGGCAAGCACAGATACGCAGTATTTT.